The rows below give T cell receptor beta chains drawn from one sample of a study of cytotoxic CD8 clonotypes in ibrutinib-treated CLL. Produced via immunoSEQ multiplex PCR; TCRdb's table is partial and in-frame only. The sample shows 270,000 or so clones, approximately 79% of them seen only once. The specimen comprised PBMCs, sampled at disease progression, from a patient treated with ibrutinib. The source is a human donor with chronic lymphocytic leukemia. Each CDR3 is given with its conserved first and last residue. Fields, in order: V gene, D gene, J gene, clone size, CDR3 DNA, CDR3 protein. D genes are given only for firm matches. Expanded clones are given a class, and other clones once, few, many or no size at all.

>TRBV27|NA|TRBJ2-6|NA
TGTGCCAGCAGTCCTATGGGATTCTCTGGGGCCAACGTCCTGACTTTC
CASSPMGFSGANVLTF
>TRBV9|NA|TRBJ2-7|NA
TGTGCCAGCAGCGGGGACACCGCCTTTGTCTACGAGCAGTACTTC
CASSGDTAFVYEQYF
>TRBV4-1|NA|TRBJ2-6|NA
TGCGCCAGCAGCCAAGTGTCCTCTGGGGCCAACGTCCTGACTTTC
CASSQVSSGANVLTF
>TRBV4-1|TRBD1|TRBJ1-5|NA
TGCGCCAGCAGCCAAGACCACAGGGGTAGGAGTCAGCCCCAGCATTTT
CASSQDHRGRSQPQHF
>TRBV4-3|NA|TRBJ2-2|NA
TGCGCCAGCAGCCTCCAACCGGGTCCCGGGGAGCTGTTTTTT
CASSLQPGPGELFF
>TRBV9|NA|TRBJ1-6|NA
TGTGCCAGCAGCTCCCGGTCAGGGAATTCACCCCTCCACTTT
CASSSRSGNSPLHF
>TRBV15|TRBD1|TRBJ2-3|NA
TGTGCCACCAGCAGGGGACAGAACACAGATACGCAGTATTTT
CATSRGQNTDTQYF
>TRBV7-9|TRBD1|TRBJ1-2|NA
TGTGCCAGCAGCTTAGGGGCAGGGGGGAGCTATGGCTACACCTTC
CASSLGAGGSYGYTF
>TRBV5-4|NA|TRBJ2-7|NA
TGTGCCAGCAGCTCACGGGTCTCCTACGAGCAGTACTTC
CASSSRVSYEQYF
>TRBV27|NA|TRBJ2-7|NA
TGTGCCAGCAGTTTCGGCGGCATCGAGCAGTACTTC
CASSFGGIEQYF
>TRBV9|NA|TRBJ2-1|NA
TGTGCCAGCGGGGGCTCCCTCTCCTACAATGAGCAGTTCTTC
CASGGSLSYNEQFF
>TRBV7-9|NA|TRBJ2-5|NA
TGTGCCAGCAGCCCCCGGGCATTAGGTACCCAGTACTTC
CASSPRALGTQYF
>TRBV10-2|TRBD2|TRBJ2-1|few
TGCGCCAGCAAATGGACTAGGGACTACAATGAGCAGTTCTTC
CASKWTRDYNEQFF
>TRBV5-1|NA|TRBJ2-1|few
TGCGCCAGCAGCAAGAACCCGTATGAGCAGTTCTTC
CASSKNPYEQFF
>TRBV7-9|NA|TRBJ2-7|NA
TGTGCCAGCAGCCCCGGTTGGTCGGTATACGAGCAGTACTTC
CASSPGWSVYEQYF
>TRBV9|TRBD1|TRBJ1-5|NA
TGTGCCAGCAGCGCAGGGGGCGGCTATCAGCCCCAGCATTTT
CASSAGGGYQPQHF
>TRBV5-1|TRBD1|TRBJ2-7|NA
TGCGCCAGCAGCCCAACCGGGACAGTCTACGAGCAGTACTTC
CASSPTGTVYEQYF
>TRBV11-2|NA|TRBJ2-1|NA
TGTGCCAGCAGCTTAGGAGCGCGCTCTGGGAATGAGCAGTTCTTC
CASSLGARSGNEQFF
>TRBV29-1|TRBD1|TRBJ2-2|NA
TGCAGCGTTGAGAGGACAGGGTCCATCGGGGAGCTGTTTTTT
CSVERTGSIGELFF
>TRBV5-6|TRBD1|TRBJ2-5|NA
TGTGCCAGCAGCCCCAGGACAGGCCAAGAGACCCAGTACTTC
CASSPRTGQETQYF
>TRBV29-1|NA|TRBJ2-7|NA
TGCAGCGTTGGGCGGGACAGTTTTTCCTACGAGCAGTACTTC
CSVGRDSFSYEQYF
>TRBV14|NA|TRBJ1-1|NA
TGTGCCAGCAGCCATCTAGGGGCCCCAATGAACACTGAAGCTTTCTTT
CASSHLGAPMNTEAFF
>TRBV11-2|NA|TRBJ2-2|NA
TGTGCCAGCAGCTTAGGCGTGTACACCGGGGAGCTGTTTTTT
CASSLGVYTGELFF
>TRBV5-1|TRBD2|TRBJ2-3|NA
TGCGCCAGCAGCCAGGAGGGCGGGAGAAGAAATACGCAGTATTTT
CASSQEGGRRNTQYF
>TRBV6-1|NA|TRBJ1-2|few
TGTGCCAGCAGGGGCCTCTATGGCTACACCTTC
CASRGLYGYTF
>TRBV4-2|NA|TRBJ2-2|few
TGTGCCAGCAGCCCCCTCTTCACCGGGGAGCTGTTTTTT
CASSPLFTGELFF
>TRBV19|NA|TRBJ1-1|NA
TGTGCCAGTAGTAGGGGGCTACTCTTCAACACTGAAGCTTTCTTT
CASSRGLLFNTEAFF
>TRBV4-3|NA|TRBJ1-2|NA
TGCGCCAGCAGCCAGAGAAACGGGGGACGCTATGGCTACACCTTC
CASSQRNGGRYGYTF
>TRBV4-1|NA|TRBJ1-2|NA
TGCGCCAGCAGCCAAATAAGGGGGGGCTACACCTTC
CASSQIRGGYTF
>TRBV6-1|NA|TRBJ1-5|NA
TGTGCCAGCAGCACTTGGGGGTCGGTCAATCAGCCCCAGCATTTT
CASSTWGSVNQPQHF
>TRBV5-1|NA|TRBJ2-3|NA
TGCGCCAGCAGCTTGCCTTCGGATACGCAGTATTTT
CASSLPSDTQYF
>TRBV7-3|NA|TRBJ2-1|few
TGTGCCAGCAGCCCTCCGGTGGGAGGTGAGCAGTTCTTC
CASSPPVGGEQFF
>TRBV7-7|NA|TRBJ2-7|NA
TGTGCCAGCAGCTCGCCGGGACGCGGCGAGCAGTACTTC
CASSSPGRGEQYF
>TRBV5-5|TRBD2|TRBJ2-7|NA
TGTGCCAGCAGCTTGGATCGGGGAGGACTAGCGGGAGTCTACGAGCAGTACTTC
CASSLDRGGLAGVYEQYF
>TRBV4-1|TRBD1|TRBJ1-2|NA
TGCGCCAGCAGCGCTTACCGGGACAGGGTTACCTATGGCTACACCTTC
CASSAYRDRVTYGYTF
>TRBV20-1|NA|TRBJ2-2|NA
TGCAGTGCCGTTTTCACCGGGGAGCTGTTTTTT
CSAVFTGELFF
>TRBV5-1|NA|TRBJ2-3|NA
TGCGCCAGCAGCTTGGGCGGCCGGGGCACAGATACGCAGTATTTT
CASSLGGRGTDTQYF
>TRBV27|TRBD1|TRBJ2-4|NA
TGTGCCAGCAGCCAACAGGGGATTCAGTACTTC
CASSQQGIQYF
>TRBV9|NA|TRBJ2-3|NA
TGTGCCAGCAGCGTAGCAGGAGGGGCAGATACGCAGTATTTT
CASSVAGGADTQYF
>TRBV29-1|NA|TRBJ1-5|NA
TGCAGCGTTGCGTCGGGGTTCGGTCAGCCCCAGCATTTT
CSVASGFGQPQHF
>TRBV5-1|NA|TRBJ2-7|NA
TGCGCCAGCAGCCCCCCGGGGGGCTTCTCCTACGAGCAGTACTTC
CASSPPGGFSYEQYF